The entry that follows covers one TCR beta chain sequence. The antigen is unknown. TCR beta CDR3 sequences were amplified from RNA transcripts. Carried out on the TCR CDR3, a first-round RT-PCR used the HTBI primer set. In TCRdb, the multiplex PCR reads were re-called with MiXCR into one record per CDR3 protein. Here the sample spans some 800,000 distinct CDR3 sequences, more than 30% being singletons. The data were taken from a study of T cells in Graves' hyperthyroidism and ophthalmopathy. The study excluded patients with uncontrolled infection, other autoimmune disease, pregnancy or lactation. Fresh peripheral blood, about 10 ml of it, supplied the PBMCs. The CDR3 totals 12 residues. The V gene's germline CDR1 is SEHNR and CDR2 FQNEAQ (reference sequence). V was pared by 7 bases and J by 6 bases, with 6 bases of the junction left unmatched. Study observations and caveats: Most clonotypes that expanded in the thyroid above 0.001 also showed up in blood. Onset of ophthalmopathy came a median approximately 6.9 months after the model predicted it.

Input material: blood. The clonotype comes from a man aged 18-30 years with Graves' hyperthyroidism. The V gene is TRBV7-9, the J gene TRBJ2-7; 7 positions match TRBD2. CDR3: CASTIGTTEQYF. The DNA for the CDR3 is TGTGCCAGCACCATCGGGACTACCGAGCAGTACTTC.